This passage covers 30 T cell receptor beta chains from one sample sequenced in a study of CD8 T cells in ankylosing spondylitis. TCRdb re-called the 5' RACE reads through MiXCR, storing one row per CDR3 protein. The sample carries about 120,000 distinct CDR3 sequences, approximately 13% recorded once. Sequencing used blood, either unsorted or a sorted T cell fraction (not recorded which). These receptors all come from a female donor with ankylosing spondylitis or in good health (not recorded which).

This clonotype was recorded a few times. The chain links TRBV20-1 to TRBJ2-7; perhaps TRBD1 as D (6 bases). Germline loops: CDR1 DFQATT, CDR2 SNEGSKA (reference sequence). The CDR3 is 14 residues long. Trimming shortened V by 6 bases and J by 3 bases, and 18 bases separated the two germline ends. The CDR3 spells CSAPNAGDVYEQYF. The CDR3 bases are TGCAGTGCCCCCAACGCAGGGGACGTCTACGAGCAGTACTTC.

The chain joins TRBV7-9 to TRBJ2-7, with TRBD2 as a possible D gene (6 bases). Germline-derived CDR1 and CDR2 are SEHNR and FQNEAQ (reference sequence). Trimming removed 5 bases from V and 3 bases from J, with 14 bases in between. This CDR3 is built from 14 residues. CDR3 in DNA: TGTGCCAGCAGCCGGGACTGTGACTGCTACGAGCAGTACTTC. Its protein product is CASSRDCDCYEQYF.

This clonotype was observed many times. The rearrangement joins TRBV29-1 to TRBJ2-3; 8 nucleotides agree with TRBD2. V trimming: 5 bases; J trimming: 0 bases; junction bases outside the gene matches: 4. Germline V CDR1 and CDR2: SQVTM, ANQGSEA. This CDR3 has 14 amino acids. CDR3 in amino acids: CSVYSSGSTDTQYF. In DNA form, the CDR3 reads TGCAGCGTTTATTCTAGCGGGAGCACAGATACGCAGTATTTT.

This clonotype has a count of ten or more. The chain links TRBV13 to TRBJ2-3; 9 bases match TRBD1. J gave up 0 bases and V 0 bases, and 1 base lay outside the gene matches. CDR1 PRHDT and CDR2 FYEKMQ come from the germline V gene (reference sequence). CDR3 size: 16 residues. Here the CDR3 reads CASSLGDRGSTDTQYF. The CDR3 nucleotides are TGTGCCAGCAGCTTAGGGGACAGGGGCAGCACAGATACGCAGTATTTT. Together with reference TRBV13 and TRBJ2-3, the CDR3 gives the full variable domain: AAGVIQSPRHLIKEKRETATLKCYPIPRHDTVYWYQQGPGQDPQFLISFYEKMQSDKGSIPDRFSAQQFSDYHSELNMSSLELGDSALYFCASSLGDRGSTDTQYFGPGTRLTVL.

The gene calls are TRBV2 and TRBJ2-1; TRBD1 or TRBD2 may be the D gene (6 bases each). Germline V gene data show CDR1 as SNHLY and CDR2 as FYNNEI. The CDR3 covers 16 residues. Trimming took off 6 bases at V and 3 bases at J, with 18 bases between the two ends. In nucleotides, the CDR3 is TGTGCCAGCAGGAGGATGGGGGGCCTTTTCTACAATGAGCAGTTCTTC. It codes for CASRRMGGLFYNEQFF.

This clonotype has only one observation. The chain employs TRBV18 and TRBJ1-2; D not certain. Per germline, CDR1 KGHSH and CDR2 LQKENI. Deletions cut 3 bases from V and 3 bases from J, with 17 bases between. CDR3 size: 16 residues. CDR3 sequence: CASSPLDLVKDYGYTF. The CDR3 DNA reads TGTGCCAGCTCACCGCTAGATCTCGTCAAGGACTATGGCTACACCTTC.

This clonotype has a handful of counts. V gene TRBV11-2 combines with J gene TRBJ2-1, with 10 bases fitting TRBD2. With V trimmed by 0 bases and J by 3 bases, 17 bases remained unmatched. Germline CDR1 and CDR2: SGHAT and FQNNGV. This CDR3 comprises 21 residues. The DNA of the CDR3 is TGTGCCAGCAGCTTAGACGCGACCGCGCCCCTAGCGGGGGACTTCTACAATGAGCAGTTCTTC. It codes for CASSLDATAPLAGDFYNEQFF.

The chain couples TRBV20-1 to TRBJ2-7, with 9 positions matching TRBD1. J lost 4 bases, V lost 6 bases, and 7 bases had no gene match. The CDR3 covers 13 residues. Germline-derived CDR1 and CDR2 are DFQATT and SNEGSKA (reference sequence). The CDR3 DNA sequence: TGCAGTGCGTCCGGGACAGGGTATTACGAGCAGTACTTC. This codes for CSASGTGYYEQYF.

This clonotype was seen many times. The chain links TRBV20-1 to TRBJ2-3, with D maybe TRBD1 (5 bases). The CDR3 sequence is 14 residues long. V gave up 3 bases and J gave up 2 bases, with 12 bases separating them. Germline-derived CDR1 and CDR2 are DFQATT and SNEGSKA (reference sequence). CDR3 region: CSASDSLNTDTQYF. CDR3 sequence (DNA): TGCAGTGCTAGTGACAGCTTAAACACAGATACGCAGTATTTT.

This clonotype was recorded at least ten times. The rearrangement joins TRBV29-1 to TRBJ2-7, with 8 bases matching TRBD2. Germline V gives CDR1 SQVTM, CDR2 ANQGSEA. The CDR3 contains 15 residues. After removal of 3 bases from V and 3 bases from J, the junction contained 10 bases not matched to a gene. CDR3 loop: CSVEGLVGLVYEQYF. CDR3 nucleotide sequence: TGCAGCGTTGAGGGACTAGTCGGTTTAGTCTACGAGCAGTACTTC.

This clonotype has just a few counts. The genes are TRBV7-9 and TRBJ2-2; 7 bases map to TRBD2. The V gene end was trimmed by 7 bases and the J gene end by 4 bases; junction bases not matched to a gene: 15. Germline loops: CDR1 SEHNR, CDR2 FQNEAQ (reference sequence). This CDR3 comprises 17 residues. CDR3 in amino acids: CASNLVPRGVGTGELFF. The CDR3 DNA follows: TGTGCCAGCAACCTAGTCCCTCGGGGGGTCGGCACCGGGGAGCTGTTTTTT.

This chain links TRBV4-1 with TRBJ1-1; D perhaps matches TRBD1 (5 bases). Germline V gene lookup returns CDR1 MGHRA and CDR2 YSYEKL. This CDR3 is built from 14 residues. Trimming stripped 5 bases from V and 3 bases from J, with 13 bases between. This CDR3 is CASSESQGYTEAFF. CDR3 nucleotide sequence: TGCGCCAGCAGCGAAAGCCAGGGTTACACTGAAGCTTTCTTT.

There are a few counts of this clonotype. This chain connects TRBV7-6 to TRBJ1-1; TRBD1 matches 8 bases. Trimming removed 5 bases from V and 5 bases from J; junction bases left unmatched: 4. The CDR3 is 13 residues long. Germline assignment: CDR1 SGHVS and CDR2 FNYEAQ. The CDR3 loop is CASSHRGDTEAFF. The CDR3 bases are TGTGCCAGCAGCCACAGGGGGGATACTGAAGCTTTCTTT.

The genes are TRBV3-1 and TRBJ1-1; D perhaps matches TRBD1 (5 bases). V lost 1 base, J lost 5 bases, and 14 bases lay in between. Germline CDR1 LGHDT, CDR2 YNNKEL (reference sequence). CDR3 length: 15 amino acids. The CDR3 spells CASSQAGGEKTEAFF. The CDR3 DNA follows: TGTGCCAGCAGCCAAGCCGGGGGAGAAAAGACTGAAGCTTTCTTT.

Notes on this clonotype: This sequence may be a read error, since a much larger clone differs from it by one base. The chain recombines TRBV12-3 or TRBV12-4 with TRBJ2-3, with D perhaps matching TRBD1 (6 bases). The CDR3 consists of 14 residues. V was trimmed by 8 bases and J by 3 bases, leaving 15 bases between them. The CDR3 reads CASGHRAGTDTQYF. The CDR3 nucleotides are TGTGCCAGCGGTCACAGGGCTGGGACAGATACGCAGTATTTT.

The chain links TRBV18 to TRBJ2-7; D might be TRBD1 or TRBD2, each matching 5 bases. This CDR3 is 14 amino acids long. V was cut by 6 bases and J by 7 bases, with 19 bases left in between. CDR1 KGHSH and CDR2 LQKENI come from the germline V gene. The DNA of the CDR3 is TGTGCCAGCTCCACAGGCGAGGGAGTCGGGGAGCAGTACTTC. Encoded protein: CASSTGEGVGEQYF.

This clonotype was found many times. The rearrangement links TRBV12-3 or TRBV12-4 to TRBJ1-5; D might be TRBD1 (5 bases). The CDR3 loop spans 18 amino acids. Trimming removed 3 bases from V and 2 bases from J, with 20 bases in between. As DNA, the CDR3 is TGTGCCAGCAGTTTTGAGGGGACCGAAGGGTCCGGCAATCAGCCCCAGCATTTT. Protein product: CASSFEGTEGSGNQPQHF.

The rearrangement joins TRBV20-1 to TRBJ1-1; TRBD1 is a possible D gene (5 bases). The CDR3 consists of 15 residues. Germline lookup yields CDR1 DFQATT and CDR2 SNEGSKA (reference sequence). Trimming cost V 1 base and J 4 bases, with 16 bases left between them. The CDR3 region is CSARARGGEVTEAFF. The CDR3 bases are TGCAGTGCTAGAGCCCGTGGGGGGGAGGTCACTGAAGCTTTCTTT.

This clonotype has only a few counts. The CDR3 loop reads CASTQGFSGNTIYF. The CDR3 DNA reads as TGTGCCAGCACCCAGGGGTTCTCTGGAAACACCATATATTTT. The chain has TRBV12-3 or TRBV12-4 and TRBJ1-3; weak D call: TRBD1 (6 bases). CDR3 length: 14 residues. V lost 7 bases to trimming and J lost 0 bases, with 10 bases between them.

On this clonotype: A junction end diverges from the germline sequence, so it may reflect a read error. The chain links TRBV7-3 to TRBJ2-1; a weak D match, TRBD1 (7 bases). This CDR3 region has 19 residues. From germline, CDR1 is SGHTA and CDR2 FQGTGA. In DNA form, the CDR3 reads TGTGCCAGCAGCAACTACCGCGGGACAGCTCAGAGCTCCTACAATAAGCAGTTCTTC. This gives the protein CASSNYRGTAQSSYNKQFF.

The V gene is TRBV20-1, the J gene TRBJ1-2, with a weak D call TRBD1 (5 bases). Germline CDR1 reads DFQATT; CDR2 reads SNEGSKA (reference sequence). Between the trimmed V and J ends, which lost 3 bases and 8 bases, there was a span of 13 bases. The CDR3 extends over 12 amino acids. In DNA form, the CDR3 reads TGCAGTGCTAGTGAGGGGCTGGAGGGCTACACCTTC. Amino acid sequence: CSASEGLEGYTF.

This clonotype was detected a few times. The chain links TRBV5-6 to TRBJ2-7; TRBD2 matches 10 bases. CDR1 is SGHDT and CDR2 is YYEEEE in the germline V gene. V shed 5 bases, J shed 3 bases, and the junction held 11 bases outside the gene matches. The CDR3 loop spans 16 amino acids. The CDR3 is CASRRGLAETVYEQYF. The DNA of the CDR3 is TGTGCCAGCAGACGCGGACTAGCGGAGACCGTCTACGAGCAGTACTTC. Full variable domain (missing parts from reference TRBV5-6 and TRBJ2-7): DAGVTQSPTHLIKTRGQQVTLRCSPKSGHDTVSWYQQALGQGPQFIFQYYEEEERQRGNFPDRFSGHQFPNYSSELNVNALLLGDSALYLCASRRGLAETVYEQYFGPGTRLTVT.

This chain links TRBV7-6 with TRBJ2-5; 8 bases fit TRBD2. CDR3 length equals 13 residues. The germline gives CDR1 SGHVS, CDR2 FNYEAQ. The J segment lost 5 bases and the V segment lost 5 bases, leaving 4 bases of the junction unmatched. CDR3: CASSGTRMETQYF. CDR3 DNA sequence: TGTGCCAGCAGCGGGACTAGGATGGAGACCCAGTACTTC.

This clonotype was recorded once. One end of the junction fails to match germline, which may point to a read error. The V and J genes are TRBV7-2 and TRBJ2-5; D is tentatively TRBD1 or TRBD2 (6 bases each). CDR1 and CDR2 from the germline V gene are SGHTA and FQGNSA. The CDR3 sequence is 14 residues long. DNA of the CDR3: TGTGCCAGCAGCCCCCGGGGGCAACAAGAGACCCACTACTTC. Its translation: CASSPRGQQETHYF. Combining the CDR3 with reference TRBV7-2 and TRBJ2-5 gives the whole variable domain GAGVSQSPSNKVTEKGKDVELRCDPISGHTALYWYRQSLGQGLEFLIYFQGNSAPDKSGLPSDRFSAERTGGSVSTLTIQRTQQEDSAVYLCASSPRGQQETHYFGPGTRLLVL.

This clonotype was picked up many times. The gene calls are TRBV5-1 and TRBJ2-2; D gene ambiguous. The germline V gene encodes CDR1 SGHRS and CDR2 YFSETQ. The V gene lost 0 bases and the J gene lost 0 bases, with 9 bases spanning the gap. CDR3 length equals 16 residues. The CDR3 DNA follows: TGCGCCAGCAGCTTGGATGCAGGCTCGAACACCGGGGAGCTGTTTTTT. Residues: CASSLDAGSNTGELFF.

This clonotype was recorded at least ten times. The V and J genes are TRBV6-5 and TRBJ1-3; perhaps TRBD1 as D (5 bases). V lost 0 bases to trimming and J lost 1 base, with 10 bases between them. The CDR3 contains 16 residues. Germline V lookup: CDR1 MNHEY, CDR2 SVGAGI. CDR3 sequence reads: CASSYSVGESGNTIYF. In DNA, the CDR3 is TGTGCCAGCAGTTACTCGGTGGGGGAATCTGGAAACACCATATATTTT.

As regards this clonotype: With a much larger clone just one base away, this may be a read error. As DNA, the CDR3 is TGTGCCGTCAGTGAGCCTAGCGGGGGCGCAGATACGCAGTATTTT. It specifies CAVSEPSGGADTQYF. The rearrangement joins TRBV10-3 to TRBJ2-3; 10 bases align to TRBD2. The germline gives CDR1 ENHRY, CDR2 SYGVKD. This CDR3 region has 15 residues.

This clonotype was detected a few times. The CDR3 here is CASSPPRTAFGPRDTEAFF. The CDR3 DNA follows: TGTGCCAGCAGCCCCCCCCGTACTGCCTTTGGACCGAGGGACACTGAAGCTTTCTTT. The chain uses TRBV7-9 and TRBJ1-1, with no clear D. The CDR3 is 19 amino acids. CDR1 SEHNR and CDR2 FQNEAQ come from the germline V gene (reference sequence). The ends were cut back, 5 bases at V and 3 bases at J, with 28 bases in the middle.

This clonotype was observed a handful of times. The gene calls are TRBV27 and TRBJ2-3; TRBD2 aligns across 11 bases. J was trimmed by 0 bases and V by 5 bases; bases with no gene match: 10. This CDR3 region has 18 residues. Germline loops: CDR1 MNHEY, CDR2 SMNVEV (reference sequence). The CDR3 sequence is CASSRNVGTSGSTDTQYF. For the CDR3, the DNA is TGTGCCAGCAGTCGAAACGTCGGGACTAGCGGAAGCACAGATACGCAGTATTTT.

This sequence joins TRBV5-1 and TRBJ1-1, with TRBD1 identical over 7 bases. V lost 3 bases, J lost 0 bases, and 8 bases stayed unmatched. The CDR3 spans 16 residues. CDR1 is SGHRS, CDR2 YFSETQ, per germline. This CDR3 reads CASSWRTGMMNTEAFF. The DNA of the CDR3 is TGCGCCAGCAGCTGGCGGACAGGAATGATGAACACTGAAGCTTTCTTT. Using reference TRBV5-1 and TRBJ1-1 for the parts outside the CDR3, the full variable domain is KAGVTQTPRYLIKTRGQQVTLSCSPISGHRSVSWYQQTPGQGLQFLFEYFSETQRNKGNFPGRFSGRQFSNSRSEMNVSTLELGDSALYLCASSWRTGMMNTEAFFGQGTRLTVV.